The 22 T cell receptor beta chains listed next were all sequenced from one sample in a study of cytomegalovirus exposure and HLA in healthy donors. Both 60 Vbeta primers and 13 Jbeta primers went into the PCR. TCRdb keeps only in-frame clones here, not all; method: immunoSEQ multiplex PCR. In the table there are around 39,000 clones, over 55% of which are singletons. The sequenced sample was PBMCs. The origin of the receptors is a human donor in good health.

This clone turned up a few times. The CDR3 nucleotides are TGTGCCAGCAGTTTATCAGCGGGGGGAAACACCATATATTTT. Protein product: CASSLSAGGNTIYF. The rearrangement joins TRBV28 to TRBJ1-3, with D unresolved. The germline CDR1 and CDR2 sequences are MDHEN and SYDVKM. V shed 1 base and J shed 4 bases, with 8 bases lying between them. This CDR3 comprises 14 residues.

CDR3 sequence reads: CASSSGTGEAREKLFF. The CDR3 bases are TGTGCCAGCAGCTCAGGGACAGGGGAAGCAAGGGAAAAACTGTTTTTT. The chain joins TRBV5-4 to TRBJ1-4, with 10 bases identical to TRBD1. Germline trimming cut 3 bases from V and 8 bases from J; bases unmatched to any gene: 10. Germline CDR1 is SGHNT and CDR2 is YYREEE (reference sequence). The CDR3 is made up of 16 amino acids.

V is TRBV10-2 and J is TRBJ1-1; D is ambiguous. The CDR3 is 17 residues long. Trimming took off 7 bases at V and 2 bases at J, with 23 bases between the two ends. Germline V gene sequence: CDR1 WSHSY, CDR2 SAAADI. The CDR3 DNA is TGCGCCAGCATCCGCCGCGACAAGGTGCTTTCAAACACTGAAGCTTTCTTT. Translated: CASIRRDKVLSNTEAFF.

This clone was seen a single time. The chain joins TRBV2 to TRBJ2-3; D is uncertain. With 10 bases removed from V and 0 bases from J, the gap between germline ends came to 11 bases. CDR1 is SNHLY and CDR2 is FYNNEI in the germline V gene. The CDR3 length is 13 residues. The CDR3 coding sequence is TGTGCCATGCGACTTGCTAGCACAGATACGCAGTATTTT. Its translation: CAMRLASTDTQYF.

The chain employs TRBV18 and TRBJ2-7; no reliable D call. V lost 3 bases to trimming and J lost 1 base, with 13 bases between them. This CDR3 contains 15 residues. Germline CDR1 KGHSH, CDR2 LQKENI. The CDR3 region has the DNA TGTGCCAGCTCACCGAACCGGGTCGGATCCTACGAGCAGTACTTC. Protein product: CASSPNRVGSYEQYF.

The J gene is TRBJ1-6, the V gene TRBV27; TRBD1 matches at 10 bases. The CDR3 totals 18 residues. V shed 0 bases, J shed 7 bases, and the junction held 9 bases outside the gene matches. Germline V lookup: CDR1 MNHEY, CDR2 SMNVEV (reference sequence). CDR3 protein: CASSLSRFGDRGNSPLHF. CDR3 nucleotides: TGTGCCAGCAGTTTATCACGGTTTGGGGACAGGGGAAATTCACCCCTCCACTTT.

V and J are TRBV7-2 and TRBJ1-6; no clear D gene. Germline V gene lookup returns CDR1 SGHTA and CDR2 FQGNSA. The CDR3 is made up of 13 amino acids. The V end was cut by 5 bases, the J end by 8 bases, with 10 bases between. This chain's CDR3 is CASSLDGDSPLHF. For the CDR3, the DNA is TGTGCCAGCAGCCTAGACGGGGATTCACCCCTCCACTTT. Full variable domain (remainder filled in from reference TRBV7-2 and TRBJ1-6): GAGVSQSPSNKVTEKGKDVELRCDPISGHTALYWYRQSLGQGLEFLIYFQGNSAPDKSGLPSDRFSAERTGGSVSTLTIQRTQQEDSAVYLCASSLDGDSPLHFGNGTRLTVT.

CDR3 sequence reads: CAISGGVGEKLFF. CDR3 nucleotide sequence: TGTGCCATCAGTGGGGGGGTCGGGGAAAAACTGTTTTTT. J is TRBJ1-4 and V is TRBV10-3; perhaps TRBD1 as D (5 bases). The CDR3 loop spans 13 amino acids. Germline CDR1 reads ENHRY; CDR2 reads SYGVKD. V lost 4 bases and J lost 8, with 11 bases in between.

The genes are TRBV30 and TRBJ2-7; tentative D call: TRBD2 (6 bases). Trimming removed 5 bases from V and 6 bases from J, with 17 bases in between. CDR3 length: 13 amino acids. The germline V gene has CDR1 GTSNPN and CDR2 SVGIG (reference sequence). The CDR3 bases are TGTGCCTGGGGCACCGGGAGAACGGCCGAGCAGTACTTC. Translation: CAWGTGRTAEQYF.

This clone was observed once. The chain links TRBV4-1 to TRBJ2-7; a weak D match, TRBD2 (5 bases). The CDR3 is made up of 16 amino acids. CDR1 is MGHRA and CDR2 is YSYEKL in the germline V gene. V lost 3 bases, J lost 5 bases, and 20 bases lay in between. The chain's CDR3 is CASSHALKGSLDEQYF. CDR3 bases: TGCGCCAGCAGCCACGCACTAAAAGGGAGTCTCGACGAGCAGTACTTC.

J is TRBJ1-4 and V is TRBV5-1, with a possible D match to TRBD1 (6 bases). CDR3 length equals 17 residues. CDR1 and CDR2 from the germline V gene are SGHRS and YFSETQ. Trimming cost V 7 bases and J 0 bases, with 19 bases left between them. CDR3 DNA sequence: TGCGCCAGCGGCCAGGGGACGGGTCTGCCAACTAATGAAAAACTGTTTTTT. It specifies CASGQGTGLPTNEKLFF.

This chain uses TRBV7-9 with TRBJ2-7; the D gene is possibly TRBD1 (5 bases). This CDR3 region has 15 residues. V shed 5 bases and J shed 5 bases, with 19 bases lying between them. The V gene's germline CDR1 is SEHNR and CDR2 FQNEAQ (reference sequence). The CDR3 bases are TGTGCCAGCAGCCGTTCAGGGCAGGTAGGCGACGAGCAGTACTTC. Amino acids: CASSRSGQVGDEQYF. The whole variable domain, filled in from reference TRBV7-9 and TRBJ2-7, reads DTGVSQNPRHKITKRGQNVTFRCDPISEHNRLYWYRQTLGQGPEFLTYFQNEAQLEKSRLLSDRFSAERPKGSFSTLEIQRTEQGDSAMYLCASSRSGQVGDEQYFGPGTRLTVT.

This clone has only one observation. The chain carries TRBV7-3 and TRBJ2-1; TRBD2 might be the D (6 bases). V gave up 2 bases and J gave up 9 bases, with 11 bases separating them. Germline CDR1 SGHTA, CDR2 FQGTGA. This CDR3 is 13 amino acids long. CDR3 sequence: CASSLGVGGEQFF. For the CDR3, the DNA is TGTGCCAGCAGCTTAGGGGTGGGGGGTGAGCAGTTCTTC.

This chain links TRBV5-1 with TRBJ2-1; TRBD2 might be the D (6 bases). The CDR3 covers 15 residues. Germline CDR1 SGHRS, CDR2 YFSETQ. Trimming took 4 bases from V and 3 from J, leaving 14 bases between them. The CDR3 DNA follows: TGCGCCAGCAGCCAATCGACTAGTGACTACAATGAGCAGTTCTTC. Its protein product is CASSQSTSDYNEQFF. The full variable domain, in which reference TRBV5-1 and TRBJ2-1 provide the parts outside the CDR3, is KAGVTQTPRYLIKTRGQQVTLSCSPISGHRSVSWYQQTPGQGLQFLFEYFSETQRNKGNFPGRFSGRQFSNSRSEMNVSTLELGDSALYLCASSQSTSDYNEQFFGPGTRLTVL.

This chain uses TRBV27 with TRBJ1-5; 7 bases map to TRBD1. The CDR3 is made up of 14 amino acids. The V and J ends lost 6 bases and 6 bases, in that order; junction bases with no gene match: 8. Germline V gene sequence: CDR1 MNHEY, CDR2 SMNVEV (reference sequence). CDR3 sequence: CASSLQGWGQPQHF. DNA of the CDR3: TGTGCCAGCAGCTTACAGGGGTGGGGTCAGCCCCAGCATTTT.

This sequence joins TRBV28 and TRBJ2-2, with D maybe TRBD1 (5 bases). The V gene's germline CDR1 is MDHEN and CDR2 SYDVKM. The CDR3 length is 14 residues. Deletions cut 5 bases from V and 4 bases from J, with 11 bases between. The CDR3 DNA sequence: TGTGCCAGCAGTCAGGGTGCGGTCACCGGGGAGCTGTTTTTT. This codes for CASSQGAVTGELFF.

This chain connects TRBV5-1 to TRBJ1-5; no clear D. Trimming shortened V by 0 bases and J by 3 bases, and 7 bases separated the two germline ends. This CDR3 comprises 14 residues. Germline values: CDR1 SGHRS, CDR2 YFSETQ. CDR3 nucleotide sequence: TGCGCCAGCAGCTTGGATCCGTACAATCAGCCCCAGCATTTT. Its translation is CASSLDPYNQPQHF.

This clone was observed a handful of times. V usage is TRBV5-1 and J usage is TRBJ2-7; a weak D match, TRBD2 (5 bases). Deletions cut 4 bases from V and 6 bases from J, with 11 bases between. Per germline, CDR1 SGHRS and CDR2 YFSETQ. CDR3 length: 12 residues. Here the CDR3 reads CASSRDLSEQYF. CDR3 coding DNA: TGCGCCAGCAGCCGGGATCTCTCCGAGCAGTACTTC.

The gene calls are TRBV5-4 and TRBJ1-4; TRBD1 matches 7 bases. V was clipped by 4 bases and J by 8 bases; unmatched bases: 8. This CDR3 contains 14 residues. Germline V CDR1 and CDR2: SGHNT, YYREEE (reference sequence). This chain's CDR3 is CASSIRDSTEKLFF. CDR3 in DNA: TGTGCCAGCAGCATCCGGGACAGTACCGAAAAACTGTTTTTT.

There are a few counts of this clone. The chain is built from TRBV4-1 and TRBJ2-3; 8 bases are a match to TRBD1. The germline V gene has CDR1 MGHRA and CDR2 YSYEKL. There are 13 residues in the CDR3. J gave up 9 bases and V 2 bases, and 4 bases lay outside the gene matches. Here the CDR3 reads CASSQSGQGTQYF. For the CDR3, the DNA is TGCGCCAGCAGCCAATCTGGACAGGGAACGCAGTATTTT.

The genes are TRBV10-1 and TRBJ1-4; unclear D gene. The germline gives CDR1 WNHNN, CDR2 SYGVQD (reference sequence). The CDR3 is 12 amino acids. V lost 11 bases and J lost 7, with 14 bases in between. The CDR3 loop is CADGGNGEKLFF. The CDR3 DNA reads TGCGCCGACGGAGGGAACGGTGAAAAACTGTTTTTT.

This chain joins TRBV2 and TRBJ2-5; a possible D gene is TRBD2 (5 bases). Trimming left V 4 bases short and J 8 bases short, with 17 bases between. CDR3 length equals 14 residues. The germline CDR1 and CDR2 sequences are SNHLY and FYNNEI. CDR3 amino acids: CASSVSSGAATQYF. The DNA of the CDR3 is TGTGCCAGCAGTGTGTCGAGCGGAGCTGCCACCCAGTACTTC.